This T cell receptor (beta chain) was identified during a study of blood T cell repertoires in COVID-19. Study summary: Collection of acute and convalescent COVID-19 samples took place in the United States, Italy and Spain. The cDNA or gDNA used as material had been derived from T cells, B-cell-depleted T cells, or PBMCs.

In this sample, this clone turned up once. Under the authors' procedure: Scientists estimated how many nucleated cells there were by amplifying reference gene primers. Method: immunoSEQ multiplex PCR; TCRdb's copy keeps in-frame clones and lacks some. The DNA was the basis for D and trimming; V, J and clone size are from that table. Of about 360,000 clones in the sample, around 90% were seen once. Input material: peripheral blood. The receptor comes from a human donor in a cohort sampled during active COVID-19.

CDR3 sequence: CASSSGNQPQHF. For the CDR3, the DNA is TGTGCCAGCAGTTCAGGGAATCAGCCCCAGCATTTT. The chain couples TRBV14 to TRBJ1-5; D might be TRBD1 (5 bases). V lost 6 bases and J 4 bases, leaving 7 bases between the germline ends. Per germline, CDR1 SGHDN and CDR2 FVKESK. The CDR3 is made up of 12 amino acids.